Here is one T cell receptor (beta chain) with its context. Its antigen is unknown. TRB rearrangements were amplified by multiplex PCR with BIOMED2 TRB-A/B primers. TCRdb reprocessed the multiplex PCR reads with MiXCR, giving one entry per CDR3 protein. The data hold 20,000 to 25,000 distinct CDR3 sequences, with around 30% observed a single time. TRB was amplified from about 250-500 ng of blood genomic DNA. V was clipped by 1 base and J by 9 bases, with 10 bases between them. Germline CDR1 reads SGHTA; CDR2 reads FQGNSA. This CDR3 is 13 amino acids long. The data belong to a study of T and B cells in COVID-19 patients. General study points: Clonality of TRB repertoires was high in active COVID-19; recovery brought above-healthy diversity and richness. Blood from mildly ill patients while symptomatic, and early samples from severe cases, were scarce. There were 2,000 to 3,000 TCR clusters exclusive to the recovered cohort, fewer than 35 with low generation probability.

The genes are TRBV7-2 and TRBJ2-1; D gene uncertain. Sequencing input: blood. The sequence was collected from a human donor who had recovered from COVID-19. The CDR3 DNA sequence: TGTGCCAGCAGCTTAGTGGAGTCAGGTGAGCAGTTCTTC. Its translation is CASSLVESGEQFF.